The source of this T cell receptor (beta chain) is a study of PD-L1 blockade in urothelial cancer. The germline V gene has CDR1 MGHRA and CDR2 YSYEKL. The V and J ends lost 0 bases and 1 base respectively, with 15 bases between them. The CDR3 is 17 amino acids. Time point here: pretreatment peripheral blood. Profiling relied on immunoSEQ multiplex PCR, and the TCRdb table lists in-frame clones only, not all of them. The sample carries approximately 50,000 clones, more than 70% recorded once. The starting material was PBMCs, obtained around atezolizumab (anti-PD-L1) treatment. The source is a man between 60 and 70 years old with urothelial cancer. The chain uses TRBV4-1 and TRBJ1-2; D perhaps matches TRBD1 (5 bases). CDR3: CASSQEGPGGFNYGYTF. As DNA, the CDR3 is TGCGCCAGCAGCCAAGAGGGTCCGGGGGGATTTAACTATGGCTACACCTTC.